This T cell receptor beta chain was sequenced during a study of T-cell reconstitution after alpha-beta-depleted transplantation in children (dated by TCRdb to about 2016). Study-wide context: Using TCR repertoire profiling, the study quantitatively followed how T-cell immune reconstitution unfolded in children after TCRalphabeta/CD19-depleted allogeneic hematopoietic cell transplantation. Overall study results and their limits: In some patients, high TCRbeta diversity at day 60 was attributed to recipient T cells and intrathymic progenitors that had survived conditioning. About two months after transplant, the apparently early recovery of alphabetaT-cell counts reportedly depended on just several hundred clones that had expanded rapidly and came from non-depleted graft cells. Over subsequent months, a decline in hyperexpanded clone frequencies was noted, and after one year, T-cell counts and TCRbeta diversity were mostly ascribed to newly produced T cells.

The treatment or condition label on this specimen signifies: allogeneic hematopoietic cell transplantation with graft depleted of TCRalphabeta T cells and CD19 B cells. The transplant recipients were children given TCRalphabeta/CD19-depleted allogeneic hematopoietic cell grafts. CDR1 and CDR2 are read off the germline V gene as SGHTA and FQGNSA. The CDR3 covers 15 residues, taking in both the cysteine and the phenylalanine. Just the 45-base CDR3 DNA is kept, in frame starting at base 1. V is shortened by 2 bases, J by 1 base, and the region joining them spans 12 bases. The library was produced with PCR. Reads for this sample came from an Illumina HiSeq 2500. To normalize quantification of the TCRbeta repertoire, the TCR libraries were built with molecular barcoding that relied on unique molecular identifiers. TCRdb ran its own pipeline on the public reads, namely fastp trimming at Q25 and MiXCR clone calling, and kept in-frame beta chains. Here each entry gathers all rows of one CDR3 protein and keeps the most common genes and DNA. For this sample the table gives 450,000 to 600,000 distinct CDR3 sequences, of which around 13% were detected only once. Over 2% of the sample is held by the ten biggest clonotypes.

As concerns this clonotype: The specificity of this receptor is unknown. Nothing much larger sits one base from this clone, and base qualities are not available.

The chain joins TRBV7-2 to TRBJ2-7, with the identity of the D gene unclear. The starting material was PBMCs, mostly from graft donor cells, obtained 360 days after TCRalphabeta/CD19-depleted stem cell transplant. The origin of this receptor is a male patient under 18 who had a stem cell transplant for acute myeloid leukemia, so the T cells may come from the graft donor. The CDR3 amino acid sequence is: CASSLPRFYSYEQYF. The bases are TGTGCCAGCAGCTTACCCAGGTTTTATTCCTACGAGCAGTACTTC. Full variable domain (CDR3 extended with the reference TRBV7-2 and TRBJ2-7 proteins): GAGVSQSPSNKVTEKGKDVELRCDPISGHTALYWYRQSLGQGLEFLIYFQGNSAPDKSGLPSDRFSAERTGGSVSTLTIQRTQQEDSAVYLCASSLPRFYSYEQYFGPGTRLTVT.